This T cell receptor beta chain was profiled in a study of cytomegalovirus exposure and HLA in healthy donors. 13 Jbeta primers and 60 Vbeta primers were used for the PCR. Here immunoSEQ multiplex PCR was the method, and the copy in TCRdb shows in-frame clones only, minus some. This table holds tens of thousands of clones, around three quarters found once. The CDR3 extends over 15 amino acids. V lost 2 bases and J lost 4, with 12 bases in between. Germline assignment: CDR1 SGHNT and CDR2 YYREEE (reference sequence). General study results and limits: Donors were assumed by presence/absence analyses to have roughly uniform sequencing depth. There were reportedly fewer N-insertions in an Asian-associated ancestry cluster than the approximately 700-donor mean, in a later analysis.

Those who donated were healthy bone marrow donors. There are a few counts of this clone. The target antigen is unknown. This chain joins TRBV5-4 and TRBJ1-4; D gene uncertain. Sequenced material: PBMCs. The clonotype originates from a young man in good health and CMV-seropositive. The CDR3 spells CASSLSLGSNEKLFF. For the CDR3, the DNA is TGTGCCAGCAGCTTAAGTCTAGGTAGTAATGAAAAACTGTTTTTT.